This entry is about one T cell receptor beta chain. This clonotype occurred many times. The specificity of this receptor is unknown. No base quality information exists; no much larger clone differs at one position. The sample belongs to a study of breast tumors, draining lymph nodes, adjacent tissues (dated by TCRdb to about 2016). Background for the entire study: TCR beta repertoires were compared across tumor, adjacent nontumor tissue and axillary lymph nodes obtained from breast cancer patients. The study aimed to assess the relationships and possible T-cell exchange between tumor, surrounding tissue and draining lymph node repertoires in human breast cancer. Paper-wide results and their limitations: The study presented the conclusion that tumor T cells originate in lymph nodes as consistent with a hypothesis, not as something directly demonstrated. T-cell repertoire diversity in tumors was found to be lower than in lymph nodes but higher than in nontumor tissue, and preferential V and J gene usage was observed. The similarity between tumor and nontumor tissue repertoires was significantly greater in luminal-like breast cancer than in basal-like breast cancer. The data were considered consistent with most tumor T cells being derived from the lymph node and subsequently expanding within tumor tissue.

The listed sequencing device is Illumina HiSeq 2000. Multiplex PCR amplification was used to generate the TCR beta chain libraries. High-throughput sequencing was used to analyze the amplified TCR beta chain products. The public sequencing data were trimmed at Q25 with fastp and processed into clonotypes with MiXCR by TCRdb, which kept only in-frame beta chains. Records with the same CDR3 protein are collapsed into one entry carrying the most frequent genes and DNA. The sample table shows approximately 22,000 distinct CDR3 sequences, and 45% to 65% are seen once. In total, the top ten clones hold more than 13% of the sample. Trimming costs V 2 bases and J 7 bases, and their ends lie 8 bases apart. The CDR3 goes from the cysteine to the phenylalanine over 13 residues. The entry retains the CDR3 DNA only, 39 bases that are in frame from base 1. CDR1 and CDR2 (SNHLY, FYNNEI) derive from the germline V gene.

The sequence derives from a female donor with breast cancer. Some clones in this sample may be carry-over from other donors' samples. The sequencing input was breast tumor tissue. Recombination joined TRBV2 with TRBJ2-2; confidence is insufficient to name the D gene. The CDR3 amino acid sequence is: CASSELVNGELFF. The DNA sequence is given as TGTGCCAGCAGTGAATTGGTGAACGGGGAGCTGTTTTTT.